One sample yielded the 27 T cell receptor beta chains listed below, sequenced in a study of OX40 agonist ivuxolimab in advanced cancers. Using immunoSEQ multiplex PCR, the repertoire was profiled, and TCRdb retains in-frame clones only, with some absent. The sample holds more than 65,000 clones, roughly 81% seen once. Specimen: CD4+ or CD8+ T cells sorted from blood, collected in a trial of the OX40 agonist ivuxolimab. These TCRs come from an adult with an advanced solid tumor such as melanoma, head and neck, liver or kidney cancer.

The V and J genes are TRBV6-6 and TRBJ2-1, with D tentatively TRBD1 (5 bases). The germline V gene has CDR1 MNHNY and CDR2 SVGAGI (reference sequence). This CDR3 contains 12 residues. Trimming removed 6 bases from V and 4 bases from J, with 7 bases in between. CDR3 bases: TGTGCCAGCAGCTCAGGGTACAATGAGCAGTTCTTC. Translated: CASSSGYNEQFF.

This rearrangement joins TRBV6-6 to TRBJ1-4; no clear D gene. Germline V gives CDR1 MNHNY, CDR2 SVGAGI (reference sequence). The CDR3 has 12 residues. The V end lost 2 bases, the J end lost 8 bases, and 6 bases lay between the germline ends. The CDR3 is CASSYRSEKLFF. In DNA form, the CDR3 reads TGTGCCAGCAGTTACCGCTCGGAAAAACTGTTTTTT.

This chain's CDR3 is CASSIVQGGTEAFF. The CDR3 DNA reads as TGTGCCAGTAGTATAGTACAGGGAGGCACTGAAGCTTTCTTT. The chain is built from TRBV19 and TRBJ1-1, with D perhaps matching TRBD1 (6 bases). Germline CDR1 reads LNHDA; CDR2 reads SQIVND (reference sequence). This CDR3 comprises 14 residues. The ends were cut back, 1 base at V and 4 bases at J, with 10 bases in the middle.

This clone was seen a few times. The same CDR3 can be traced to other DNA sequences in this sample. The chain joins TRBV5-1 to TRBJ2-5; D is unclear. Trimming left V 0 bases short and J 3 bases short, with 0 bases between. The CDR3 runs 11 residues. Germline CDR1 and CDR2: SGHRS and YFSETQ. The CDR3 sequence is CASSLEETQYF. The CDR3 DNA reads as TGCGCCAGCAGCTTGGAAGAGACCCAGTACTTC.

The chain combines TRBV19 with TRBJ2-4; D is possibly TRBD2 (5 bases). Per the germline V gene, CDR1 is LNHDA and CDR2 is SQIVND (reference sequence). Trimming cost V 1 base and J 0 bases, with 13 bases left between them. The CDR3 spans 17 residues. The CDR3 region has the DNA TGTGCCAGTAGTATAGGAGGTGGAGGACTAGCCAAAAACATTCAGTACTTC. Translated: CASSIGGGGLAKNIQYF.

The chain combines TRBV27 with TRBJ2-5; D gene uncertain. Between the trimmed V and J ends, which lost 4 bases and 5 bases, there was a span of 17 bases. This CDR3 contains 15 residues. From germline, CDR1 is MNHEY and CDR2 SMNVEV (reference sequence). CDR3 coding DNA: TGTGCCAGCAGTTGTGTTGTGTACCGTGGGGAGACCCAGTACTTC. It translates to CASSCVVYRGETQYF.

V usage is TRBV6-1 and J usage is TRBJ1-5; TRBD1 matches at 9 bases. Per germline, CDR1 MNHNS and CDR2 SASEGT. Trimming cost V 3 bases and J 6 bases; bases outside gene matches: 6. This CDR3 has 15 residues. The CDR3 is CASSDQGQGGQPQHF. In DNA form, the CDR3 reads TGTGCCAGCAGTGACCAGGGACAGGGTGGTCAGCCCCAGCATTTT.

The rearrangement joins TRBV7-6 to TRBJ1-1; 9 bases fit TRBD1. The V gene end was trimmed by 5 bases and the J gene end by 3 bases; junction bases not matched to a gene: 4. CDR1 and CDR2 from the germline V gene are SGHVS and FNYEAQ. The CDR3 loop spans 14 amino acids. Here the CDR3 reads CASSTDRGDTEAFF. CDR3 nucleotides: TGTGCCAGCAGCACGGACAGGGGAGACACTGAAGCTTTCTTT.

A single count supports this clone. The V call is TRBV27, the J call TRBJ2-1; 11 positions match TRBD1. This CDR3 contains 16 residues. V shed 6 bases and J 5 bases; nucleotides not matched to a gene: 9. The germline CDR1 and CDR2 sequences are MNHEY and SMNVEV (reference sequence). The CDR3 spells CASSRIPGQGDNEQFF. For the CDR3, the DNA is TGTGCCAGCAGCCGTATTCCGGGACAGGGGGACAATGAGCAGTTCTTC.

The CDR3 protein is CASSELDSSSYNEQFF. The CDR3 nucleotides read TGTGCCAGCAGTGAACTCGACAGCAGCTCCTACAATGAGCAGTTCTTC. The chain employs TRBV25-1 and TRBJ2-1, with a weak D call TRBD1 (5 bases). CDR1 and CDR2 (germline): MGHDK, SYGVNS. V dropped 2 bases and J dropped 0 bases, with 11 bases sitting between them. The CDR3 spans 16 residues.

V is TRBV6-5 and J is TRBJ1-2, with D maybe TRBD1 (6 bases). CDR1 is MNHEY, CDR2 SVGAGI, per germline. The CDR3 totals 14 residues. V lost 6 bases, J lost 4 bases, and 15 bases lay in between. CDR3 sequence (DNA): TGTGCCAGCAGCACCCCACAGGGTACCTATGGCTACACCTTC. Translating gives CASSTPQGTYGYTF.

The chain recombines TRBV21-1 with TRBJ1-3. TRBV21-1 is flagged as a pseudogene. The CDR3 spans 18 residues. Here the CDR3 reads CASSKRGSGGFNGNTIYF. DNA for the CDR3: TGTGCCAGCAGCAAGAGAGGGTCCGGGGGCTTTAATGGAAACACCATATATTTT.

This rearrangement joins TRBV5-4 to TRBJ2-4; 9 bases align to TRBD1. The germline gives CDR1 SGHNT, CDR2 YYREEE (reference sequence). The CDR3 totals 13 residues. Trimming removed 4 bases from V and 8 bases from J; junction bases left unmatched: 4. CDR3 in DNA: TGTGCCAGCAGCCCGGACAGGGGAGACATTCAGTACTTC. The encoded protein is CASSPDRGDIQYF.

This chain uses TRBV2 with TRBJ1-2; 9 nucleotides align to TRBD1. CDR1 and CDR2 from the germline V gene are SNHLY and FYNNEI. This CDR3 comprises 14 residues. V lost 6 bases and J lost 11; bases outside the gene matches: 13. The CDR3 loop is CASSAARQGEVYTF. As DNA, the CDR3 is TGTGCCAGCAGCGCCGCTCGACAGGGGGAAGTATACACCTTC.

This chain connects TRBV5-4 to TRBJ2-7, with D perhaps TRBD1 (6 bases). CDR1 and CDR2 from the germline V gene are SGHNT and YYREEE (reference sequence). Trimming cost V 0 bases and J 3 bases, with 7 bases left between them. The CDR3 is made up of 13 amino acids. The CDR3 here is CASSLEGGYEQYF. CDR3 sequence (DNA): TGTGCCAGCAGCTTGGAAGGGGGCTACGAGCAGTACTTC.

CDR3: CASSVSANSYGYTF. CDR3 DNA sequence: TGTGCCAGCAGCGTTTCAGCTAACTCCTATGGCTACACCTTC. The chain links TRBV9 to TRBJ1-2; D is unclear. Per germline, CDR1 SGDLS and CDR2 YYNGEE. Between the trimmed V and J ends, which lost 2 bases and 4 bases, there was a span of 12 bases. The CDR3 sequence is 14 residues long.

CDR3 sequence: CASSPYTKAFF. The CDR3 DNA reads TGTGCCAGCTCACCTTACACCAAGGCTTTCTTT. The chain recombines TRBV18 with TRBJ1-1, with D hard to call. The V and J ends lost 3 bases and 11 bases respectively, with 10 bases between them. This CDR3 contains 11 residues. In germline, CDR1 is KGHSH, CDR2 LQKENI.

This clone was counted a few times. This chain links TRBV7-2 with TRBJ2-1; maybe TRBD1 (5 bases). In germline, CDR1 is SGHTA, CDR2 FQGNSA. V shed 1 base and J shed 4 bases, with 11 bases lying between them. This CDR3 is 15 amino acids long. CDR3 sequence reads: CASSLGGGGYNEQFF. The DNA of the CDR3 is TGTGCCAGCAGCTTAGGGGGCGGTGGGTACAATGAGCAGTTCTTC.

The genes are TRBV5-1 and TRBJ1-4; D is unclear. CDR1 and CDR2 from the germline V gene are SGHRS and YFSETQ. CDR3 length: 13 amino acids. With 2 bases removed from V and 4 bases from J, the gap between germline ends came to 6 bases. The CDR3 nucleotides read TGCGCCAGCAGCTTTGCGGTTAATGAAAAACTGTTTTTT. Protein sequence: CASSFAVNEKLFF.

This clone was counted once. This rearrangement joins TRBV11-3 to TRBJ2-7; no definite D call. The CDR3 is 12 residues long. V shed 1 base and J shed 3 bases, with 4 bases lying between them. CDR1 and CDR2 from the germline V gene are SGHNT and YENEEA. The DNA for the CDR3 is TGTGCCAGCAGCTTAGGGAACTACGAGCAGTACTTC. Protein sequence: CASSLGNYEQYF.

This clone was picked up a small number of times. The chain uses TRBV4-1 and TRBJ1-2; 7 positions agree with TRBD1. The CDR3 runs to 14 residues. Germline V gene data show CDR1 as MGHRA and CDR2 as YSYEKL. J gave up 7 bases and V 0 bases, and 5 bases lay outside the gene matches. CDR3 region: CASSQDRGSTGYTF. The CDR3 DNA is TGCGCCAGCAGCCAAGACAGGGGGTCTACTGGCTACACCTTC.

This chain uses TRBV14 with TRBJ2-7; tentatively, D is TRBD1 or TRBD2 (5 bases each). The germline gives CDR1 SGHDN, CDR2 FVKESK. V lost 5 bases and J lost 0, with 17 bases in between. The CDR3 spans 16 residues. CDR3 sequence (DNA): TGTGCCAGCAGCGCAGCAGGACGGGGCGTCTCCTACGAGCAGTACTTC. This sequence encodes CASSAAGRGVSYEQYF.

V and J are TRBV20-1 and TRBJ2-6, with D uncertain. The germline V gene encodes CDR1 DFQATT and CDR2 SNEGSKA (reference sequence). This CDR3 is built from 11 residues. V was trimmed by 1 base and J by 5 bases, leaving 0 bases between them. CDR3 coding DNA: TGCAGTGCTAGAGGGGCCAACGTCCTGACTTTC. Its protein is CSARGANVLTF.

The CDR3 DNA follows: TGTGCCAGTAGTCTCGACAGGTGGAACATTCAGTACTTC. Translated: CASSLDRWNIQYF. The gene calls are TRBV19 and TRBJ2-4; possible D gene TRBD1, 6 bases. Germline V CDR1 and CDR2: LNHDA, SQIVND (reference sequence). There are 13 residues in the CDR3. The V end lost 5 bases, the J end lost 7 bases, and 12 bases lay between the germline ends.

The rearrangement uses TRBV2 and TRBJ1-1, with D unclear. Trimming took 4 bases from V and 0 from J, leaving 18 bases between them. The CDR3 is made up of 17 amino acids. Per the germline V gene, CDR1 is SNHLY and CDR2 is FYNNEI. CDR3: CASSGLRGLTVNTEAFF. CDR3 DNA: TGTGCCAGCAGTGGGCTCCGTGGGCTGACCGTGAACACTGAAGCTTTCTTT.

The chain links TRBV5-5 to TRBJ1-3, with 7 bases aligning to TRBD1. The junction had 6 bases not matched to a gene; V was cut back by 0 bases and J by 0 bases. The CDR3 has 17 residues. Germline V gene lookup returns CDR1 SGHKS and CDR2 YYEKEE (reference sequence). CDR3 nucleotides: TGTGCCAGCAGCTTGGAATACAGGGGACTCTCTGGAAACACCATATATTTT. This encodes CASSLEYRGLSGNTIYF.

CDR3 DNA: TGTGCCAGTAGGGTACTTTCAACCGGGGAGCTGTTTTTT. Protein: CASRVLSTGELFF. This chain connects TRBV19 to TRBJ2-2, with unresolved D. CDR3 length equals 13 residues. Trimming left V 6 bases short and J 5 bases short, with 10 bases between. Germline V gives CDR1 LNHDA, CDR2 SQIVND (reference sequence).